One and the same sample provided the 11 T cell receptor beta chains below, sequenced in a study of early T cells in non-severe SARS-CoV-2 infection. TCRdb ran MiXCR on the 5' RACE reads and lists one entry per CDR3 protein. The data contain roughly 75,000 distinct CDR3 sequences, approximately 9.1% of them seen just once; the ten biggest clones take up 4.8%. The sequencing sample was made of whole blood. The receptors stem from an adult who was a healthcare worker with PCR-confirmed SARS-CoV-2 infection or an uninfected control (not recorded which).

This chain connects TRBV7-2 to TRBJ2-7, with D hard to call. The V and J ends lost 1 base and 2 bases respectively, with 9 bases between them. Germline CDR1 is SGHTA and CDR2 is FQGNSA. This CDR3 comprises 14 residues. CDR3 sequence reads: CASSLVRSAYEQYF. In nucleotides, the CDR3 is TGTGCCAGCAGCTTAGTCCGGTCAGCCTACGAGCAGTACTTC. Together with reference TRBV7-2 and TRBJ2-7, the CDR3 gives the full variable domain: GAGVSQSPSNKVTEKGKDVELRCDPISGHTALYWYRQSLGQGLEFLIYFQGNSAPDKSGLPSDRFSAERTGGSVSTLTIQRTQQEDSAVYLCASSLVRSAYEQYFGPGTRLTVT.

This clonotype was seen more than once but under ten times. The genes are TRBV12-3 or TRBV12-4 and TRBJ1-2; D unclear. Trimming stripped 7 bases from V and 0 bases from J, with 12 bases between. The CDR3 has 14 amino acids. The CDR3 here is CASTQGGPNYGYTF. CDR3 sequence (DNA): TGTGCCAGCACTCAAGGAGGTCCTAACTATGGCTACACCTTC.

Only a few counts were recorded for this clonotype. The gene calls are TRBV27 and TRBJ1-1, with 8 bases lining up with TRBD1. With V trimmed by 3 bases and J by 0 bases, 3 bases remained unmatched. The CDR3 runs 15 residues. Germline CDR1 is MNHEY and CDR2 is SMNVEV (reference sequence). CDR3 protein: CASSFGDRLNTEAFF. CDR3 DNA sequence: TGTGCCAGCAGTTTCGGGGACAGGTTGAACACTGAAGCTTTCTTT.

In this sample, this clonotype turned up a few times. The chain links TRBV5-8 to TRBJ1-4; D is unclear. CDR1 and CDR2 (germline): SGHTS, YDEGEE. This CDR3 contains 15 residues. V lost 4 bases to trimming and J lost 2 bases, with 12 bases between them. DNA of the CDR3: TGTGCCAGCAGCCGCTACTCCGGCACTAATGAAAAACTGTTTTTT. Amino acids: CASSRYSGTNEKLFF.

This clonotype was seen only a few times. The rearrangement joins TRBV28 to TRBJ2-7; the match to TRBD2 covers 9 bases. With V trimmed by 5 bases and J by 4 bases, 9 bases remained unmatched. The CDR3 has 15 residues. Germline CDR1 reads MDHEN; CDR2 reads SYDVKM. The CDR3 sequence is CASSRGWLAGYEQYF. The DNA of the CDR3 is TGTGCCAGCAGTCGGGGGTGGCTAGCGGGATACGAGCAGTACTTC.

This clonotype was seen only a few times. CDR3 nucleotides: TGTGCCAGCAGCTTAGGAGGAACGTATCCACAAGAGACCCAGTACTTC. This encodes CASSLGGTYPQETQYF. The V gene is TRBV7-2, the J gene TRBJ2-5; D remains unclear. From germline, CDR1 is SGHTA and CDR2 FQGNSA. V was shortened by 1 base and J by 2 bases, with 14 bases between the two germline ends. The CDR3 runs 16 residues.

With regard to this clonotype: This may stem from a read error, because a much larger clone lies one nucleotide away. The J gene is TRBJ2-2, the V gene TRBV7-9; unclear D gene. The CDR3 is 12 residues long. CDR1 is SEHNR and CDR2 is FQNEAQ in the germline V gene (reference sequence). V was shortened by 4 bases and J by 6 bases, with 6 bases between the two germline ends. CDR3 coding DNA: TGTGCCAGCAGCTCCTTGCCCGGGGAGCTGTTTTTT. It yields the protein CASSSLPGELFF.

The V call is TRBV30, the J call TRBJ1-1; the D is unclear. The germline V gene has CDR1 GTSNPN and CDR2 SVGIG (reference sequence). Trimming cost V 3 bases and J 6 bases, with 17 bases left between them. The CDR3 runs to 14 residues. This CDR3 reads CAWSLAFQLAEAFF. DNA for the CDR3: TGTGCCTGGAGCTTGGCTTTCCAACTAGCTGAAGCTTTCTTT.

The sample holds many counts of this clonotype. The J gene is TRBJ2-5, the V gene TRBV7-3; maybe TRBD2 (6 bases). The CDR3 has 13 amino acids. Germline V gives CDR1 SGHTA, CDR2 FQGTGA. The V end lost 5 bases, the J end lost 5 bases, and 12 bases lay between the germline ends. Here the CDR3 reads CASSATRRETQYF. In DNA, the CDR3 is TGTGCCAGCAGCGCGACTAGGCGGGAGACCCAGTACTTC.

The V and J genes are TRBV11-1 and TRBJ2-3; D unresolved. Trimming took 1 base from V and 2 from J, leaving 10 bases between them. Looked up from germline, CDR1 is SGHAT and CDR2 is FQDESV (reference sequence). This CDR3 spans 15 amino acids. The CDR3 here is CASSLGGGPTDTQYF. The CDR3 region has the DNA TGTGCCAGCAGCTTAGGAGGCGGCCCCACAGATACGCAGTATTTT.

This clonotype has more than one count but fewer than ten. The chain has TRBV6-5 and TRBJ2-3; no firm D call. With 0 bases removed from V and 5 bases from J, the gap between germline ends came to 6 bases. The CDR3 totals 13 residues. Looked up from germline, CDR1 is MNHEY and CDR2 is SVGAGI. The CDR3 loop is CASSYSTVDTQYF. The CDR3 bases are TGTGCCAGCAGTTACTCGACTGTAGATACGCAGTATTTT.